This is a list of T cell receptor beta chains from one sample in a study of CD8 T cells in ankylosing spondylitis. MiXCR was run by TCRdb on the 5' RACE reads, yielding one entry per CDR3 protein. The data contain fewer than 50,000 distinct CDR3 sequences, approximately 10% of them singletons. The sample comprised blood, either unsorted or a sorted T cell fraction (not recorded which). The origin of the receptors is a male donor with ankylosing spondylitis or in good health (not recorded which). CDR3s include the opening cysteine and the closing phenylalanine or tryptophan.

v_gene	j_gene	CDR3aa
TRBV5-1	TRBJ2-3	CASKLGLAGPDTQYF
TRBV5-5	TRBJ2-7	CASSLARLAGSSYEQYF
TRBV15	TRBJ1-5	CSNQPQHF
TRBV20-1	TRBJ2-3	CSAGTSGGTDTQYF
TRBV10-3	TRBJ2-5	CAIGGDQETQYF
TRBV5-1	TRBJ2-7	CASSFESHGNYEQYF
TRBV7-2	TRBJ2-1	CASMRGESSYNEQFF
TRBV16	TRBJ2-7	CASSQLPGGHYF
TRBV29-1	TRBJ2-3	CSARLTDTQYF
TRBV12-3/TRBV12-4	TRBJ2-7	CASSFLSYEQYF
TRBV15	TRBJ2-5	CATSRDYGRETQYF
TRBV12-3/TRBV12-4	TRBJ1-1	CASSYGTNTEAFF
TRBV10-3	TRBJ1-3	CAIRPTGNTIYF